This T cell receptor beta chain comes out of a study of blood T cell repertoires in COVID-19. Across the study: From the United States, Italy and Spain came samples of acute and convalescent COVID-19. T cells, B-cell-depleted T cells, or PBMCs supplied cDNA or gDNA.

The V and J ends lost 0 bases and 7 bases respectively, with 15 bases between them. This CDR3 is built from 15 residues. Germline assignment: CDR1 MGHRA and CDR2 YSYEKL. The authors' processing: Nucleated cell counts were estimated from reference gene primer amplification. Measured with immunoSEQ multiplex PCR; TCRdb has only the in-frame clones, and not every one. The V and J calls and clone size are taken from that table; D and trimming were inferred from the DNA. The repertoire includes some 83,000 clones, about 90% of them detected once, and more than 15% sits in the top ten. The TCR originated in an elderly man in a cohort sampled during active COVID-19. Material: peripheral blood. V is TRBV4-1 and J is TRBJ2-5; D may be TRBD1 (6 bases). CDR3 protein: CASSQDTQGDPTQYF. DNA of the CDR3: TGCGCCAGCAGCCAAGATACACAGGGCGACCCGACCCAGTACTTC.